Listed below are T cell receptor beta chains from one sample, sequenced in a study of metastatic and nonmetastatic thyroid tumors. Using MiXCR, TCRdb re-called clones from the PCR reads. The sample includes about 19,000 clones, around two fifths of them seen just once. Material: tumor tissue. These receptors originate from a female donor with papillary thyroid cancer or a benign thyroid nodule (not recorded which). Some clones in this sample may be carry-over from other donors' samples. Both conserved end residues are part of each CDR3. The D gene is left open where the match is weak. A clone size is listed for some rows: how often the clone was seen (once, few, many), or a class if it is expanded.

>TRBV28|TRBJ2-5|NA|few
TGTGCCAGCAGGCCGCCTGGCGGGGAACAAGAGACCCAGTACTTC
CASRPPGGEQETQYF
>TRBV10-3|TRBJ2-7|TRBD1|NA
TGTGCCATCAGTGAGGACAGGGGACACGAGCAGTACTTC
CAISEDRGHEQYF
>TRBV6-1|TRBJ1-6|TRBD1|few
TGTGCCAGCAGTGGACAACAGGGGGCGGATTCACCCCTCCACTTT
CASSGQQGADSPLHF
>TRBV19|TRBJ1-5|NA|NA
TGTGCCAGTAGTTGGTCAGCAAATAGCAATCAGCCCCAGCATTTT
CASSWSANSNQPQHF
>TRBV6-2/TRBV6-3|TRBJ2-7|TRBD1|few
TGTGCCAGCGGTCGCAGTGACAGGGGGTACGAGCAGTACTTC
CASGRSDRGYEQYF
>TRBV5-1|TRBJ1-2|TRBD1|once
TGCGCCAGCAGCTTGGACGGGACAGACTATGGCTACACCTTC
CASSLDGTDYGYTF
>TRBV20-1|TRBJ2-5|NA|NA
TGCAGTGCTACAACTCCCCACCAAGAGACCCAGTACTTC
CSATTPHQETQYF
>TRBV19|TRBJ2-5|NA|medium-sized
TGTGCCAGTAGTATAGGGGACGGGGAGACCCAGTACTTC
CASSIGDGETQYF
>TRBV6-5|TRBJ1-3|NA|few
TGTGCCAGCAGTTCTACGGGTGGTGGAAACACCATATATTTT
CASSSTGGGNTIYF
>TRBV5-1|TRBJ2-3|NA|NA
TGCGCCAGCAGCCTAGAACGGACAGTTGATACGCAGTATTTT
CASSLERTVDTQYF
>TRBV18|TRBJ1-1|NA|NA
TGTGCCAGCTCACCAGAATACACATTGAACACTGAAGCTTTCTTT
CASSPEYTLNTEAFF
>TRBV6-1|TRBJ2-7|TRBD2|few
TGTGCCAGCAGGAGTAGCGGGACCCACTACGAGCAGTACTTC
CASRSSGTHYEQYF
>TRBV12-3/TRBV12-4|TRBJ2-3|NA|few
TGTGCCAGCAGTTTTCAGGGAGGTACGCAGTATTTT
CASSFQGGTQYF